The rows below give T cell receptor beta chains drawn from one sample of a study of CD8+ T cells in alopecia areata. Only in-frame clones appear in the TCRdb table, and some are missing; sequencing was by immunoSEQ multiplex PCR. Here the sample spans 210,000 or so clones, roughly three fifths being singletons. The sample consisted of CD4+ T cells sorted from blood, taken at approximately week 42, from a patient treated with tofacitinib. These receptors were taken from a human donor with alopecia areata. CDR3s leave out the opening cysteine and the closing phenylalanine or tryptophan. Fields, in order: J gene, V gene, CDR3 protein.

j_call: TRBJ1-6
v_call: TRBV10-3
cdr3_aa: AISDSDLSVSPLH

j_call: TRBJ2-7
v_call: TRBV7-3
cdr3_aa: ASSPDPGGYEQY

j_call: TRBJ1-1
v_call: TRBV18
cdr3_aa: ASSPPSQEAREAF

j_call: TRBJ2-2
v_call: TRBV4-3
cdr3_aa: ASSQDPISGVAGELF

j_call: TRBJ2-5
v_call: TRBV29-1
cdr3_aa: SVAVRVRETQY

j_call: TRBJ2-3
v_call: TRBV5-1
cdr3_aa: ASSWALAGGRDTQY

j_call: TRBJ1-5
v_call: TRBV15
cdr3_aa: ATSREGQGNQPQH

j_call: TRBJ2-1
v_call: TRBV4-3
cdr3_aa: ASSQDKVRVFGNEQF

j_call: TRBJ1-6
v_call: TRBV5-1
cdr3_aa: ASSPGQGISPLH

j_call: TRBJ1-1
v_call: TRBV6-5
cdr3_aa: ASRPKEMWNTEAF

j_call: TRBJ1-1
v_call: TRBV29-1
cdr3_aa: SVVDRPNTEAF

j_call: TRBJ2-7
v_call: TRBV7-9
cdr3_aa: ASSFGQGSYEQY

j_call: TRBJ2-6
v_call: TRBV11-2
cdr3_aa: ASSLGSGRGWSGANVLT

j_call: TRBJ2-3
v_call: TRBV11-2
cdr3_aa: ASSPRGGTTDTQY

j_call: TRBJ1-1
v_call: TRBV5-1
cdr3_aa: ASSFLLGGNTEAF

j_call: TRBJ1-6
v_call: TRBV30
cdr3_aa: AWGTGYNSPLH

j_call: TRBJ1-2
v_call: TRBV30
cdr3_aa: AWRVEGYGYT

j_call: TRBJ1-1
v_call: TRBV29-1
cdr3_aa: SVASGPNTEAF

j_call: TRBJ2-1
v_call: TRBV5-1
cdr3_aa: ASSLEGVGEQF

j_call: TRBJ2-5
v_call: TRBV19
cdr3_aa: ASGLQETQY

j_call: TRBJ2-5
v_call: TRBV29-1
cdr3_aa: SVASGLQGTQY

j_call: TRBJ2-7
v_call: TRBV6-6
cdr3_aa: ASSPRQGDYEQY

j_call: TRBJ1-2
v_call: TRBV2
cdr3_aa: ASSPTGATNYGYT